This T cell receptor beta chain was documented in a study of identifying expanded T cells in peripheral blood. Study observations and caveats: About 1.2 clones differed between technical replicates, versus roughly 17 and 20 over time. Variance in clone template counts between roughly two-week samples significantly increased with total template count across all healthy donors.

Profiled with immunoSEQ multiplex PCR; TCRdb holds only in-frame clones, not every one. The sample records about 58,000 clones, approximately 89% being singletons. V lost 6 bases and J lost 3, with 2 bases in between. The V gene's germline CDR1 is MNHNY and CDR2 SVGAGI (reference sequence). CDR3 length: 10 amino acids. Healthy donors had no documented immune events, such as infections, while sampled. In the case of this clone: Its antigen is currently unknown.

The chain combines TRBV6-6 with TRBJ2-5; D is uncertain. The sequence was obtained from a person between 18 and 75 years old in good health. Source material: blood. For the CDR3, the DNA is TGTGCCAGCAGGAAAGAGACCCAGTACTTC. This translates into CASRKETQYF.